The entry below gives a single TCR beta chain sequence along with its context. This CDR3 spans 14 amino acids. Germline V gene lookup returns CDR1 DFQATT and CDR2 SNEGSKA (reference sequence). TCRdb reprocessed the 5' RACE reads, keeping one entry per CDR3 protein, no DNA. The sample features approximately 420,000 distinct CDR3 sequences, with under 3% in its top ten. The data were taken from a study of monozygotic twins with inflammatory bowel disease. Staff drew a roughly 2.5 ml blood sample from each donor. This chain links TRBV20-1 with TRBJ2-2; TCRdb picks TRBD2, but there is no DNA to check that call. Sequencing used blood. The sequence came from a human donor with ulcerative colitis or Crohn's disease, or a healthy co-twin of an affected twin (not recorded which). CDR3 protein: CSAGTNGRTGELFF.